These 5 T cell receptor beta chains originate from one sample sequenced in a study of blood T cell repertoires in COVID-19. Using immunoSEQ multiplex PCR, the repertoire was profiled, and TCRdb retains in-frame clones only, with some absent. Among about 80,000 clones, around 88% were seen once, and the ten largest hold 6% to 7.5%. The material sequenced was peripheral blood. The receptors shown here come from a woman older than 75 with acute or convalescent COVID-19.

The gene calls are TRBV19 and TRBJ1-5, with D possibly being TRBD1 (5 bases). This CDR3 has 16 residues. The V and J ends lost 2 bases and 0 bases respectively, with 11 bases between them. Looked up from germline, CDR1 is LNHDA and CDR2 is SQIVND (reference sequence). The CDR3 loop reads CASSIQGGHSNQPQHF. The CDR3 nucleotides are TGTGCCAGTAGTATACAGGGAGGACATAGCAATCAGCCCCAGCATTTT.

In DNA form, the CDR3 reads TGTGCCAGCAGCAACTGGGACAGGTTCTACAATGAGCAGTTCTTC. Protein sequence: CASSNWDRFYNEQFF. The rearrangement links TRBV5-8 to TRBJ2-1; 8 bases fit TRBD1. Trimming took 4 bases from V and 3 from J; bases not matched to a gene: 6. CDR1 SGHTS and CDR2 YDEGEE come from the germline V gene. The CDR3 totals 15 residues.

This clone was counted a single time. The chain is built from TRBV7-2 and TRBJ1-3; unclear D gene. The CDR3 has 12 residues. CDR1 is SGHTA, CDR2 FQGNSA, per germline. The germline V and J ends were trimmed by 4 bases and 9 bases, with 10 bases remaining between them. The CDR3 region has the DNA TGTGCCAGCAGCTCAGGACTTGGCACCATATATTTT. Its translation is CASSSGLGTIYF.

This rearrangement joins TRBV7-6 to TRBJ2-1; 7 nucleotides agree with TRBD1. Germline values: CDR1 SGHVS, CDR2 FNYEAQ. The junction had 5 bases not matched to a gene; V was cut back by 5 bases and J by 4 bases. The CDR3 is 14 amino acids. The CDR3 reads CASSPGQFYNEQFF. The CDR3 DNA reads TGTGCCAGCAGCCCGGGACAGTTTTACAATGAGCAGTTCTTC.

V and J are TRBV27 and TRBJ1-2; 11 bases match TRBD1. V trimming: 8 bases; J trimming: 8 bases; junction bases outside the gene matches: 13. The CDR3 is 15 residues long. Germline V gene sequence: CDR1 MNHEY, CDR2 SMNVEV (reference sequence). The CDR3 here is CASGQGARSLRGYTF. In DNA, the CDR3 is TGTGCCAGCGGACAGGGGGCTAGGAGTTTGAGAGGCTACACCTTC.